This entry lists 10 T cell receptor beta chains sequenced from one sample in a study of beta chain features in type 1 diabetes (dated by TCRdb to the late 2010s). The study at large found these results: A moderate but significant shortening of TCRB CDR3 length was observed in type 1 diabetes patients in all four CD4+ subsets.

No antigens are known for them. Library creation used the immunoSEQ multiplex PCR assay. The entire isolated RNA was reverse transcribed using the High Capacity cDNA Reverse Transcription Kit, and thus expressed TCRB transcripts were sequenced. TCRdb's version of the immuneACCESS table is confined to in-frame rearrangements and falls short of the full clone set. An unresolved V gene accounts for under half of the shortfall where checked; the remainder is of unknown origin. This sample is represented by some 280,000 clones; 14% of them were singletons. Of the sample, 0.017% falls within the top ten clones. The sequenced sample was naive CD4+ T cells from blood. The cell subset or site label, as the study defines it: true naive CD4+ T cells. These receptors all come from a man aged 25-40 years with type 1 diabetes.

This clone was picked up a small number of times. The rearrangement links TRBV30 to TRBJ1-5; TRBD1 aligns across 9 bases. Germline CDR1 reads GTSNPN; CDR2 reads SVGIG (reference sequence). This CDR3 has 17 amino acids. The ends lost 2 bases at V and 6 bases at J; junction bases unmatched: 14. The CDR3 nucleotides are TGTGCCTGGAGTTCCGGGACAGGGTTCTTAGCGGGTCAGCCCCAGCATTTT. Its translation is CAWSSGTGFLAGQPQHF.

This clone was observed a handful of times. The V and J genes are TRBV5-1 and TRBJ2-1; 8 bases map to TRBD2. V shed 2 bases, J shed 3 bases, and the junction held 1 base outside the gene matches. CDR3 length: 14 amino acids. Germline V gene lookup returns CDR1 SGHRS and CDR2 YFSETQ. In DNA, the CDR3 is TGCGCCAGCAGCTTAAGCGGGGGCTACAATGAGCAGTTCTTC. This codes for CASSLSGGYNEQFF. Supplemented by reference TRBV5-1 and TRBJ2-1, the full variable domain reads KAGVTQTPRYLIKTRGQQVTLSCSPISGHRSVSWYQQTPGQGLQFLFEYFSETQRNKGNFPGRFSGRQFSNSRSEMNVSTLELGDSALYLCASSLSGGYNEQFFGPGTRLTVL.

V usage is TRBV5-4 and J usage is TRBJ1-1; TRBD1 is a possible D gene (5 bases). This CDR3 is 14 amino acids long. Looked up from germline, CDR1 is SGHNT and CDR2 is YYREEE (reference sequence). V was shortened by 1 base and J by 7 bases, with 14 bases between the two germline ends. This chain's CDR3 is CASSLLIAQGEAFF. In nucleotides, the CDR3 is TGTGCCAGCAGCTTGCTGATTGCGCAGGGTGAAGCTTTCTTT.

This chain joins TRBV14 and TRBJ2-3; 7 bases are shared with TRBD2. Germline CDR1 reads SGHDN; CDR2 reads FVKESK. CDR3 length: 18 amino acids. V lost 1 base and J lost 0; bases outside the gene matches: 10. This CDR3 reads CASSQVVGGSISTDTQYF. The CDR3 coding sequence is TGTGCCAGCAGCCAAGTGGTCGGCGGGAGCATTAGCACAGATACGCAGTATTTT. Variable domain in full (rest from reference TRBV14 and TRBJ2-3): EAGVTQFPSHSVIEKGQTVTLRCDPISGHDNLYWYRRVMGKEIKFLLHFVKESKQDESGMPNNRFLAERTGGTYSTLKVQPAELEDSGVYFCASSQVVGGSISTDTQYFGPGTRLTVL.

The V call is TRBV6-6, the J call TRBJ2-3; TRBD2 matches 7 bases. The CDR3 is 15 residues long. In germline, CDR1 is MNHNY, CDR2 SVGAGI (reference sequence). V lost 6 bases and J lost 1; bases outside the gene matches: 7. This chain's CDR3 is CASRTREIGTDTQYF. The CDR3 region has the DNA TGTGCCAGCAGAACGCGGGAGATCGGCACAGATACGCAGTATTTT.

CDR3 bases: TGTGCCAGCAGCCCGCTCGGCCGGGACAGATCAACAGATACGCAGTATTTT. Protein: CASSPLGRDRSTDTQYF. The V call is TRBV7-9, the J call TRBJ2-3, with 7 bases fitting TRBD1. The CDR3 spans 17 residues. Germline V gives CDR1 SEHNR, CDR2 FQNEAQ (reference sequence). V shed 5 bases, J shed 3 bases, and the junction held 14 bases outside the gene matches. Based on the CDR3 plus reference TRBV7-9 and TRBJ2-3, the full variable domain is DTGVSQNPRHKITKRGQNVTFRCDPISEHNRLYWYRQTLGQGPEFLTYFQNEAQLEKSRLLSDRFSAERPKGSFSTLEIQRTEQGDSAMYLCASSPLGRDRSTDTQYFGPGTRLTVL.

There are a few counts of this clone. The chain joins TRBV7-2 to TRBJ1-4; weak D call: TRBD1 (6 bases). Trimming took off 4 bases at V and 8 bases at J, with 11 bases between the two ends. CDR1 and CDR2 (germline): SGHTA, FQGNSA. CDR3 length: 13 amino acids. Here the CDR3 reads CASSSGHREKLFF. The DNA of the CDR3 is TGTGCCAGCAGCTCGGGACATCGGGAAAAACTGTTTTTT.

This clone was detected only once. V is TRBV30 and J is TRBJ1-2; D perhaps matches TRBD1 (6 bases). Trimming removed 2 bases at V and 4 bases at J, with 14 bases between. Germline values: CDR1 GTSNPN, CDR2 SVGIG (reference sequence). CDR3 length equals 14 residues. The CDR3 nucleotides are TGTGCCTGGAGTTCCCTGGACAGCCGCTATGGCTACACCTTC. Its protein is CAWSSLDSRYGYTF.

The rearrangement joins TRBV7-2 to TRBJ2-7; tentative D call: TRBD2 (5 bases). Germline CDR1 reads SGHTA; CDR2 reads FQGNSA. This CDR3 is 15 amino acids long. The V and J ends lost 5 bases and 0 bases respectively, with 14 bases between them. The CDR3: CASSLLSGSSYEQYF. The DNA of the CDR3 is TGTGCCAGCAGCCTTTTAAGCGGTAGCTCCTACGAGCAGTACTTC. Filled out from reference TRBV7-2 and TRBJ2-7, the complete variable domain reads GAGVSQSPSNKVTEKGKDVELRCDPISGHTALYWYRQSLGQGLEFLIYFQGNSAPDKSGLPSDRFSAERTGGSVSTLTIQRTQQEDSAVYLCASSLLSGSSYEQYFGPGTRLTVT.

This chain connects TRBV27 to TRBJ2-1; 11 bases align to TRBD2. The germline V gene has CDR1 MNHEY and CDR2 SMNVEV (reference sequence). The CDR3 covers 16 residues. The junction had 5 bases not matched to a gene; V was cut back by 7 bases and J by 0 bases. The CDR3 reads CASTLAGELSYNEQFF. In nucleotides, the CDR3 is TGTGCCAGCACACTAGCGGGGGAACTCTCCTACAATGAGCAGTTCTTC.